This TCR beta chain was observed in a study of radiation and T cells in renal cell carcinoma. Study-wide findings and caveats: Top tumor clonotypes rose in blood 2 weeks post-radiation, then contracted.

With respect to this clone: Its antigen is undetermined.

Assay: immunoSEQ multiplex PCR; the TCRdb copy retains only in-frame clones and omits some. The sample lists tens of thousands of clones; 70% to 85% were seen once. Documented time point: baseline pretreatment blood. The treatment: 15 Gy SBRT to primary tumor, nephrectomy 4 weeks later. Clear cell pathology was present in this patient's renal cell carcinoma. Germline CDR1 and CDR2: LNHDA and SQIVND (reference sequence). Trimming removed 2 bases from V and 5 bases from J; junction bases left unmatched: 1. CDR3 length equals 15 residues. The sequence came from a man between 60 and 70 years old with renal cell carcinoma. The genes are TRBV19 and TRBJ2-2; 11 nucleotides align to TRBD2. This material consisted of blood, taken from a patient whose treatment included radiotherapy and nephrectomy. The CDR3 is CASSILAGGTGELFF. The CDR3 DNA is TGTGCCAGTAGTATACTAGCGGGGGGAACCGGGGAGCTGTTTTTT.